The 8 T cell receptor beta chains given below trace back to one sample, sequenced in a study of blood T cell repertoires in COVID-19. Repertoires were generated with immunoSEQ multiplex PCR, while TCRdb's copy carries only in-frame clones and drops some. The data show roughly 35,000 clones, 70% to 90% seen once. The sequenced material came from peripheral blood. Receptors originate from a man in his sixties with active COVID-19.

The rearrangement links TRBV3-1 (or the pseudogene TRBV3-2) to TRBJ2-1; 12 positions match TRBD2. The CDR3 sequence is 17 residues long. Germline values: CDR1 LGHDT, CDR2 YNNKEL (reference sequence). Germline trimming cut 0 bases from V and 5 bases from J; bases unmatched to any gene: 5. The CDR3 DNA reads TGTGCCAGCAGCCAAGATCAGACTAGCGGGAGAAACAATGAGCAGTTCTTC. It encodes CASSQDQTSGRNNEQFF.

This clone was detected only once. The chain recombines TRBV6-5 with TRBJ1-5, with TRBD1 identical over 8 bases. The germline CDR1 and CDR2 sequences are MNHEY and SVGAGI. This CDR3 contains 14 residues. V was pared by 9 bases and J by 3 bases, with 7 bases of the junction left unmatched. CDR3 nucleotide sequence: TGTGCCAGTGAACTGACAGGGGCCAATCAGCCCCAGCATTTT. Protein product: CASELTGANQPQHF.

The chain employs TRBV29-1 and TRBJ1-1; 7 positions match TRBD1. The ends lost 5 bases at V and 0 bases at J; junction bases unmatched: 6. There are 14 residues in the CDR3. The germline V gene encodes CDR1 SQVTM and CDR2 ANQGSEA. The CDR3 nucleotides read TGCAGCGTTACGACCGACAGGGTGAACACTGAAGCTTTCTTT. Translated, it gives CSVTTDRVNTEAFF. The whole variable domain, remainder taken from reference TRBV29-1 and TRBJ1-1, is SAVISQKPSRDICQRGTSLTIQCQVDSQVTMMFWYRQQPGQSLTLIATANQGSEATYESGFVIDKFPISRPNLTFSTLTVSNMSPEDSSIYLCSVTTDRVNTEAFFGQGTRLTVV.

This clone was detected only once. The rearrangement links TRBV27 to TRBJ2-4, with D uncertain. V was shortened by 6 bases and J by 5 bases, with 8 bases between the two germline ends. Per germline, CDR1 MNHEY and CDR2 SMNVEV (reference sequence). This CDR3 has 12 residues. CDR3 amino acids: CASSQNQNIQYF. CDR3 nucleotides: TGTGCCAGCAGCCAGAATCAAAACATTCAGTACTTC.

J is TRBJ2-1 and V is TRBV5-6, with D tentatively TRBD2 (6 bases). This CDR3 is built from 18 residues. Trimming took 0 bases from V and 0 from J, leaving 16 bases between them. Germline loops: CDR1 SGHDT, CDR2 YYEEEE. The CDR3, as DNA: TGTGCCAGCAGCTTGGGGCTAGCGATGGGCATCTCCTACAATGAGCAGTTCTTC. It encodes CASSLGLAMGISYNEQFF.

CDR3 loop: CASKWDRASLYGYTF. In DNA form, the CDR3 reads TGTGCCAGCAAATGGGACAGGGCGTCCCTCTATGGCTACACCTTC. This chain uses TRBV21-1 with TRBJ1-2; the D call TRBD1 from the table was never checked on the DNA. TRBV21-1 is given as a pseudogene. The CDR3 is 15 residues long.

V is TRBV6-5 and J is TRBJ1-2; D perhaps matches TRBD1 (6 bases). Trimming cost V 6 bases and J 3 bases, with 17 bases left between them. The CDR3 has 15 residues. The germline V gene encodes CDR1 MNHEY and CDR2 SVGAGI. CDR3 region: CASSQGGQSDYGYTF. Written as DNA, the CDR3 is TGTGCCAGCAGCCAAGGTGGACAGAGCGACTATGGCTACACCTTC.

This sequence joins TRBV5-1 and TRBJ1-1, with 9 bases lining up with TRBD1. CDR1 is SGHRS and CDR2 is YFSETQ in the germline V gene. V trimming: 0 bases; J trimming: 3 bases; junction bases outside the gene matches: 9. This CDR3 is 17 amino acids long. In nucleotides, the CDR3 is TGCGCCAGCAGCTTGGTTGGGACAGGGTATGTCGACACTGAAGCTTTCTTT. This gives the protein CASSLVGTGYVDTEAFF.